Listed below are T cell receptor beta chains from one sample, sequenced in a study of Graves' ophthalmopathy and Graves' hyperthyroidism. TCRdb itself ran the multiplex PCR reads through MiXCR, one entry per CDR3 protein. Of 900,000 to 1,200,000 distinct CDR3 sequences listed, less than 45% were seen once; the top ten hold 11%. The material sequenced was peripheral blood or thyroid tissue (not recorded which). The receptors were sampled from an adult man with Graves' hyperthyroidism. CDR3s include the opening cysteine and the closing phenylalanine or tryptophan. Fields, in order: V gene, J gene, D gene, clone size, CDR3 DNA, CDR3 protein. A D gene is named only where the DNA matches it firmly. Clone size is given for some rows only: seen once, a few or many times, or a class if the clone is expanded.

TRBV7-2	TRBJ1-1	-	-	TGTGCCAGCAGCTTATTGGGGCCGGGGGGCCTGAACACTGAAGCTTTCTTT	CASSLLGPGGLNTEAFF
TRBV7-8	TRBJ2-7	TRBD2	many	TGTGCCAGCAGCGCCACTAGCGACTCCTACGAGCAGTACTTC	CASSATSDSYEQYF
TRBV20-1	TRBJ2-7	TRBD1	many	TGCAGTGCTTTTCCGGGACAGGGGTACGAGCAGTACTTC	CSAFPGQGYEQYF
TRBV6-6	TRBJ2-7	-	few	TGTGCCACCGCCCCCGGGACCCCATCGCGGCAGTACTTC	CATAPGTPSRQYF
TRBV19	TRBJ2-5	TRBD1	few	TGTGCCAGTAGTCTGACAGGGGGAGGCAATCAGCCCCAGTACTTC	CASSLTGGGNQPQYF
TRBV7-3	TRBJ2-2	TRBD2	-	TGTGCCAGCAGCTTATCGTGGACTAGCGGGGGCACCGGGGAGCTGTTTTTT	CASSLSWTSGGTGELFF
TRBV20-1	TRBJ1-5	-	-	TGCAGTGCTAGTCCCGGACTAGCGGCGGAGACCCAGCATTTT	CSASPGLAAETQHF
TRBV7-3	TRBJ1-1	-	-	TGTGCCAGCAGCAGGGGGTGGGACTTAAGGTACACTGAAGCTTTCTTT	CASSRGWDLRYTEAFF
TRBV7-2	TRBJ1-3	TRBD1	many	TGTGCCAGCAGCCGCGGGACAGGGGCAAGGAACACCATATATTTT	CASSRGTGARNTIYF
TRBV19	TRBJ1-2	-	-	TGTGCCAGTAGTATTTTGCAGGGTTCCTATGGCTACACCTTC	CASSILQGSYGYTF
TRBV2	TRBJ1-2	-	-	TGTGCCAGCAGTGGTGGAGACAGTTTGGGCCATGGCTACACCTTC	CASSGGDSLGHGYTF
TRBV7-9	TRBJ1-1	-	few	TGTGCCAGCAGCTTAGTGCGGAATCGAGCTGGGGCTTTCTTT	CASSLVRNRAGAFF
TRBV7-8	TRBJ1-5	-	many	TGTGCCAGCAGCTTATTGGTCCAGGGAGGCAATCAGCCCCAGCATTTT	CASSLLVQGGNQPQHF
TRBV6-5	TRBJ2-7	TRBD1	few	TGTGCCAGCAGTGAAATTGCCAGGGGGATAGACGAGCAGTACTTC	CASSEIARGIDEQYF
TRBV7-6	TRBJ2-5	-	-	TGTGCCAGCAGCTTAGCGGCGGGGCCGGTCATCCAAGAGACCCAGTACTTC	CASSLAAGPVIQETQYF
TRBV7-8	TRBJ2-7	-	few	TGCGCCAGCAGCCAAGATGAGACGTCTAACTACGAGCAGTACTTC	CASSQDETSNYEQYF
TRBV10-2	TRBJ2-5	TRBD2	-	TGCGCCAGCAGTGAAACGGGAGGGCAGACCCAGTACTTC	CASSETGGQTQYF
TRBV7-8	TRBJ1-2	TRBD1	once	TGTGCCAGCAGCCAGGGACAGGGAGACGACTACACCTTC	CASSQGQGDDYTF